This TCR beta chain was recorded in a study of cytomegalovirus exposure and HLA in healthy donors. Looking at the study overall: About four fifths of 300 to 450 genotyped donors fell in the Caucasian-associated ancestry cluster.

In the case of this clone: What it binds is not known.

Primers: 60 Vbeta forward and 13 Jbeta reverse. The method was immunoSEQ multiplex PCR; TCRdb's version includes in-frame clones alone and lacks a portion of them. The sample consists of around 170,000 clones, about four fifths of them appearing once. Germline V gives CDR1 SGDLS, CDR2 YYNGEE. V was trimmed by 7 bases and J by 4 bases, leaving 8 bases between them. The CDR3 contains 12 residues. Regarding the study as a whole: Other equally common chains were less clonally expanded than HLA-associated TCR beta chains, a later analysis showed. Analysis performed later found approximately 17,000 TCR beta sequences associated with HLA alleles at 0.05 false discovery rate.

Sequencing input: PBMCs. The sequence was obtained from a boy aged 2 to 10 in good health and CMV-seronegative. The chain employs TRBV9 and TRBJ2-2; D not resolved. CDR3 bases: TGTGCCAGCGGCGATCTCACCGGGGAGCTGTTTTTT. As protein: CASGDLTGELFF.